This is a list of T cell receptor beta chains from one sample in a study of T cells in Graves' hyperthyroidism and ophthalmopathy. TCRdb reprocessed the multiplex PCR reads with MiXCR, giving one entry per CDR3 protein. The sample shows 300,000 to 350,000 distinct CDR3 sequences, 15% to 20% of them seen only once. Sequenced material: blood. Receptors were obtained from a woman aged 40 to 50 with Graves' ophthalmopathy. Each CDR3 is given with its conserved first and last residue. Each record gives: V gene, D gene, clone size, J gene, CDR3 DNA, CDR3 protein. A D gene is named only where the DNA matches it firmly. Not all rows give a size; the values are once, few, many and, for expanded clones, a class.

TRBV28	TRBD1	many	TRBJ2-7	TGTGCCAGCAGTTCGCCTGGGACAGCCTCCTACGAGCAGTACTTC	CASSSPGTASYEQYF
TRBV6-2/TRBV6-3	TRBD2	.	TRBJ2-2	TGTGCCAGCAGACCACGGGCTAGCGGGGTGGGGTTGGACACCGGGGAGCTGTTTTTT	CASRPRASGVGLDTGELFF
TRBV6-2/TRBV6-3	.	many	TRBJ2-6	TGTGCCAGCAGTTACTCGACTGGGGCCAACGTCCTGACTTTC	CASSYSTGANVLTF
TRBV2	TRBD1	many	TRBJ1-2	TGTGCCAGACTCCGGGACAGGGGTGACTATGGCTACACCTTC	CARLRDRGDYGYTF
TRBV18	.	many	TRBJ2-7	TGTGCCAGCTCACCACCCGATAAGGACGGTCGCGAGCAGTACTTC	CASSPPDKDGREQYF
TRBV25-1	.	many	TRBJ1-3	TGTGCCAGCAGTGACGAGGACAGACGCTCTGGAAACACCATATATTTT	CASSDEDRRSGNTIYF
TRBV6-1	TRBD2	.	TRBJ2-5	TGTGCCAGCAGCACTAGCGTCGGAGGGCGCCAAGAGACCCAGTACTTC	CASSTSVGGRQETQYF
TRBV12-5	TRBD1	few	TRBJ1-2	TGTGCTAGTGGGTCAACAGGGGTCGGCTACACCTTC	CASGSTGVGYTF
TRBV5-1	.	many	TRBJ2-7	TGCGCCAGCAGCTTGCTGGAGGGTCGGAACGAGCAGTACTTC	CASSLLEGRNEQYF
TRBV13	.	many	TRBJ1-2	TGTGCCAGCAGCTTAGCCCGGGCGGATTTCTATGGCTACACCTTC	CASSLARADFYGYTF
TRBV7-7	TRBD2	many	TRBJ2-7	TGTGCTAGCAGCTTAACCGGGACTAGCGGTGAGCAGTACTTC	CASSLTGTSGEQYF
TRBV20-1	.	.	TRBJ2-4	TGCAGTGCTGTTCCCTCCGGACAAAATCTAGCCAAAAACATTCAGTACTTC	CSAVPSGQNLAKNIQYF
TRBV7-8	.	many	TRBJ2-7	TGTGCCAGCAGCTTAGTAACTAGTTGGTCCTACGAGCAGTACTTC	CASSLVTSWSYEQYF
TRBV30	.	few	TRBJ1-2	TGTGCCTGGAGCGACGAGGGTGGCTACACCTTC	CAWSDEGGYTF
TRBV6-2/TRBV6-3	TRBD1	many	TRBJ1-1	TGTGCCAGCACCTTAAGACAGGGTCTCGGCACTGAAGCTTTCTTT	CASTLRQGLGTEAFF
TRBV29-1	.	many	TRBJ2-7	TGCAGCGTTGCAGAAGGGTATAACGAGCAGTACTTC	CSVAEGYNEQYF
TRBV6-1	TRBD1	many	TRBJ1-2	TGTGCCAGCAGGGACACGACAGGGTTGGTTTTCTATGGCTACACCTTC	CASRDTTGLVFYGYTF
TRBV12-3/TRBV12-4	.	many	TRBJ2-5	TGTGCCAGCAGTTTTCCGGGTCGGAAGACCCAGTACTTC	CASSFPGRKTQYF
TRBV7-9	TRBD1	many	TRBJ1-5	TGTGCCAGCAGCTCACAGGGGGCCAATCAGCCCCAGCATTTT	CASSSQGANQPQHF
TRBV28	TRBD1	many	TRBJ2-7	TGTGCCAGCAGTCAGGACAGGGGCTTAGTGTGGCAGTACTTC	CASSQDRGLVWQYF
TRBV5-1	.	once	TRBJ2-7	TGCGCCAGCGGACCGACTGGCTCCTACGAGCAGTACTTC	CASGPTGSYEQYF
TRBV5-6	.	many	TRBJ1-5	TGTGCCAGCAGCCGATACGGCTACAATCAGCCCCAGCATTTT	CASSRYGYNQPQHF
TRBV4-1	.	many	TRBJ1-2	TGCGCCAGCAGCCAAGAGGTGGGCGAATACTATGGCTACACCTTC	CASSQEVGEYYGYTF
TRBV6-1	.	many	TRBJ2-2	TGTGCCAGCAGTAAAGGGAACACCGGGGAGCTGTTTTTT	CASSKGNTGELFF
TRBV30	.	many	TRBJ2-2	TGTGCCTGGAGTGCCAGACGCATAGACAGACACACCGGGGAGCTGTTTTTT	CAWSARRIDRHTGELFF
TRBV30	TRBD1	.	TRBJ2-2	TGTGCCTGGAGGGGACAGGGAACCTCGAACACCGGGGAGCTGTTTTTT	CAWRGQGTSNTGELFF
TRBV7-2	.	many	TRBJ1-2	TGTGCCAGCAGCTTAGTAGCCCCGGTTAGGGTCCTAATGTTCTTC	CASSLVAPVRVLMFF
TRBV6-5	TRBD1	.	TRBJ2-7	TGTGCCAGCAGTTACGACAGGGGGCATTGGGAGCAGTACTTC	CASSYDRGHWEQYF
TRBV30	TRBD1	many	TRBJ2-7	TGTGCCTGGAACTTGAGAGGGACAGGGGCGTCGGAGCAGTACTTC	CAWNLRGTGASEQYF
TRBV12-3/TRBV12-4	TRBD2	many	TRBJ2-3	TGTGCCAGCAGCCCCCAACTAGCGGGAGGCCAGGGGGATACGCAGTATTTT	CASSPQLAGGQGDTQYF
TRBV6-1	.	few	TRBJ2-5	TGTGCCAGCAGTGACATAAACAGTGAAGAGACCCAGTACTTC	CASSDINSEETQYF
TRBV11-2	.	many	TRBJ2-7	TGTGCCAGCAGCTCTGCTCTAGCCTCAACCTACGAGCAGTACTTC	CASSSALASTYEQYF
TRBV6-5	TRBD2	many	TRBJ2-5	TGTGCCAGCAGTCGTCAGACGGGGGGGGGGAGAGAGACCCAGTACTTC	CASSRQTGGGRETQYF
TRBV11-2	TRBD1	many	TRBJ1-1	TGTGCCAGCACCCGGACAGGGGGGTTTTCTGACACTGAAGCTTTCTTT	CASTRTGGFSDTEAFF
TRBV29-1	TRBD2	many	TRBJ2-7	TGCAGCGTTAGCGGGGCCTACGAGCAGTACTTC	CSVSGAYEQYF
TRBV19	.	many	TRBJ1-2	TGTGCCAGTAGTACGCAGGACATCGCAGGCTATGGCTACACCTTC	CASSTQDIAGYGYTF
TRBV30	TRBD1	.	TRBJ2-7	TGTGCCTGGAGTAGGGGGACAGCGACCTACGAGCAGTACTTC	CAWSRGTATYEQYF
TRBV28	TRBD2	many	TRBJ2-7	TGTGCCAGCAGTTTTTCCGGGAGGGCCGGCGAGCAGTACTTC	CASSFSGRAGEQYF
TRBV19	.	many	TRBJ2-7	TGTGCCAGTACCCGGGCTGAAGAGCAGCACCCACGGCAGTACTTC	CASTRAEEQHPRQYF
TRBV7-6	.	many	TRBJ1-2	TGTGCCAGCAGTGATCGGGGGGAGTTGGGCTACACCTTC	CASSDRGELGYTF
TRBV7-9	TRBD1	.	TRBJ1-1	TGTGCCAGCAGCTTAGCCACAGGGGTGAACACTGAAGCTTTCTTT	CASSLATGVNTEAFF
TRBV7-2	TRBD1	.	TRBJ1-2	TGTGCCAGCAGCTTAGTCCAGGGGGCTTTTGGCTACACCTTC	CASSLVQGAFGYTF
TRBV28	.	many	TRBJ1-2	TGTGCCAGCAGTTTTCAGGGTGACTATGGCTACACCTTC	CASSFQGDYGYTF
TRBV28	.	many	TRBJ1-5	TGTGCCAGCAGTTTCGCAGGATTCAATCAGCCCCAGCATTTT	CASSFAGFNQPQHF
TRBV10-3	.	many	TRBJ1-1	TGTGCCATCAGTGTGGGGCCCAACACTGAAGCTTTCTTT	CAISVGPNTEAFF
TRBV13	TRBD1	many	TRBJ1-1	TGTGCCAGCAGCACAGGGGGCGATCGTACTGAAGCTTTCTTT	CASSTGGDRTEAFF
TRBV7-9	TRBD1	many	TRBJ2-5	TGTGCCAGCAGTTTTCGGACAGGGGGCGGCCAAGAGACCCAGTACTTC	CASSFRTGGGQETQYF
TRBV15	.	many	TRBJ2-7	TGTGCCACCAGCAGACCTTTTCAGGGAGACGAGCAGTACTTC	CATSRPFQGDEQYF
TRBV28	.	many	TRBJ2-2	TGTGCCAGCAGTTTCCCCGGGGGCGGCGGGGAGCTGTTTTTT	CASSFPGGGGELFF
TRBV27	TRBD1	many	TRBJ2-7	TGTGCCAGCAGTTTAAGGGGGACAGAAGCCTACGAGCAGTACTTC	CASSLRGTEAYEQYF